This T cell receptor beta chain emerged from a study of cytomegalovirus exposure and HLA in healthy donors. The PCR ran on 60 Vbeta and 13 Jbeta primers. TCRdb keeps only in-frame clones here, not all; method: immunoSEQ multiplex PCR. The table has about 120,000 clones, 80% seen once; the top ten hold more than 7%. Overall study findings and caveats: Both high specificity and high sensitivity reportedly marked the classifier's diagnosis of cytomegalovirus status.

On this clone: Its antigen remains unknown.

Germline V CDR1 and CDR2: WSHSY, SAAADI. Trimming removed 2 bases from V and 4 bases from J; junction bases left unmatched: 1. The CDR3 extends over 13 amino acids. This sequence was found in a female donor in good health and CMV-seropositive. The sequencing input was PBMCs. This chain uses TRBV10-2 with TRBJ1-1; the match to TRBD1 covers 7 bases. CDR3: CASSEQGGTEAFF. CDR3 nucleotide sequence: TGCGCCAGCAGTGAGCAGGGGGGCACTGAAGCTTTCTTT.